Each of the 4 T cell receptor beta chains below was sequenced from the same sample in a study of a mutant IDH1 vaccine in newly diagnosed glioma. The data were produced by immunoSEQ multiplex PCR, yet TCRdb's version contains in-frame clones alone and is incomplete. Here the sample spans around 89,000 clones, roughly four fifths being singletons. Noted time point: baseline, week 1 (first vaccination visit). Treatment of the sample: pre-vaccination baseline after standard-of-care therapy. Sequencing was performed on PBMCs, taken from a glioma patient treated with radiotherapy, temozolomide or both. These TCRs come from a woman aged 50 to 60 with glioma.

CDR3 nucleotide sequence: TGTGCCACCAGCAGAGGGCTTAAAAATCAGCCCCAGCATTTT. Translated: CATSRGLKNQPQHF. The chain links TRBV15 to TRBJ1-5; D ambiguous. With 1 base removed from V and 4 bases from J, the gap between germline ends came to 8 bases. The CDR3 is 14 amino acids. CDR1 and CDR2 from the germline V gene are LNHNV and YYDKDF (reference sequence).

This clone has only a few counts. The J gene is TRBJ1-1, the V gene TRBV19; TRBD1 aligns across 9 bases. This CDR3 has 13 residues. J was trimmed by 5 bases and V by 6 bases; bases with no gene match: 4. Germline V gene data show CDR1 as LNHDA and CDR2 as SQIVND (reference sequence). CDR3 coding DNA: TGTGCCAGTAGCCCCGACAGGGGGACTGAAGCTTTCTTT. This sequence encodes CASSPDRGTEAFF.

This clone was recorded once. The J gene is TRBJ2-7, the V gene TRBV10-3, with TRBD1 as a possible D gene (6 bases). The CDR3 spans 13 residues. Germline V gene sequence: CDR1 ENHRY, CDR2 SYGVKD. Trimming left V 3 bases short and J 6 bases short, with 12 bases between. CDR3 amino acids: CAISEGQLAEQYF. The DNA for the CDR3 is TGTGCCATCAGTGAAGGACAGCTGGCCGAGCAGTACTTC.

The chain uses TRBV7-9 and TRBJ2-1; D remains unclear. The CDR3 totals 13 residues. Germline loops: CDR1 SEHNR, CDR2 FQNEAQ (reference sequence). Trimming left V 1 base short and J 10 bases short, with 11 bases between. The CDR3 spells CASSLVTAPEQFF. Written as DNA, the CDR3 is TGTGCCAGCAGCTTAGTGACGGCCCCCGAGCAGTTCTTC.